Following are 11 T cell receptor beta chains from one sample sequenced in a study of CXCR3-negative and CXCR3-positive naive CD8 T cells. The TRB libraries of cDNA were built by UMI-labeled 5' RACE. Using the 5' RACE reads, TCRdb records one entry per CDR3 protein without DNA. The sample spans 35,000 to 40,000 distinct CDR3 sequences; the ten largest clones claim around 13%. The sample taken for sequencing was memory CD8+ T cells from blood. The origin of the receptors is a human donor in good health. Some clones in this sample may be carry-over from other donors' samples.

The rearrangement joins TRBV4-1 to TRBJ2-1; TCRdb indicates TRBD2, and absent DNA this call remains unverified. This CDR3 spans 16 amino acids. Per the germline V gene, CDR1 is MGHRA and CDR2 is YSYEKL. CDR3 in amino acids: CASSQESSGGVDEQFF.

The chain employs TRBV4-3 and TRBJ2-7; checking the TCRdb D call of TRBD1 is not possible without DNA. The CDR3 totals 15 residues. Germline loops: CDR1 LGHNA, CDR2 YSLEER. The CDR3 sequence is CASSQDYRGMYEQYF.

The chain has TRBV28 and TRBJ2-7. Germline CDR1 reads MDHEN; CDR2 reads SYDVKM. The CDR3 spans 14 residues. The CDR3 sequence is CASVGLEIPYEQYF.

V usage is TRBV23-1 and J usage is TRBJ2-6; with no DNA, the TCRdb D assignment of TRBD1 cannot be verified. TRBV23-1 is flagged as an ORF with uncertain function. This CDR3 is built from 14 residues. The CDR3 reads CANQGGTRANVLTF.

The chain uses TRBV15 and TRBJ2-6. The CDR3 loop spans 13 amino acids. Looked up from germline, CDR1 is LNHNV and CDR2 is YYDKDF (reference sequence). CDR3 protein: CATSSSGANVLTF.

J is TRBJ2-7 and V is TRBV14. The CDR3 contains 12 residues. Germline V CDR1 and CDR2: SGHDN, FVKESK. The CDR3 spells CASSQGSYEQYF.

The genes are TRBV28 and TRBJ2-2; TCRdb gives TRBD1 as the D gene, but with no DNA this cannot be confirmed. Germline CDR1 reads MDHEN; CDR2 reads SYDVKM. The CDR3 is 15 amino acids. The chain's CDR3 is CASGNRGRNTGELFF.

The chain employs TRBV29-1 and TRBJ2-1; TCRdb lists TRBD1, though no DNA is available to test this call. The CDR3 runs 13 residues. CDR1 and CDR2 from the germline V gene are SQVTM and ANQGSEA. The chain's CDR3 is CSEGQGPYNEQFF.

CDR3 amino acids: CASSLGEHSYEQYF. The chain combines TRBV5-6 with TRBJ2-7. The CDR3 has 14 residues. Germline values: CDR1 SGHDT, CDR2 YYEEEE.

V is TRBV12-3 or TRBV12-4 and J is TRBJ2-1; TCRdb proposes TRBD1, but this gene call is untestable without DNA. This CDR3 has 13 amino acids. Here the CDR3 reads CASSRGQSNEQFF.

The chain is built from TRBV30 and TRBJ2-1; with no DNA, the TCRdb D assignment of TRBD1 cannot be verified. There are 11 residues in the CDR3. Germline CDR1 reads GTSNPN; CDR2 reads SVGIG (reference sequence). The CDR3 spells CAWRQVDEQFF.